These 28 T cell receptor beta chains were all obtained from the same sample, sequenced in a study of CD8 T cells in Susac syndrome. RNA in amounts of about 0.45 to 1 ug was reverse transcribed with random hexamers. TCRdb re-called the immunoSEQ multiplex PCR reads through MiXCR, storing one row per CDR3 protein. Of 150,000 to 200,000 distinct CDR3 sequences detected, about 94% appear once; the ten largest clones hold around 0.1%. The sample was CD4+ T cells from PBMCs. The origin of the receptors is a human donor with Susac syndrome.

V gene TRBV4-1 combines with J gene TRBJ1-1, with 7 bases matching TRBD1. V gave up 4 bases and J gave up 5 bases; unmatched junction bases: 4. There are 13 residues in the CDR3. Germline lookup yields CDR1 MGHRA and CDR2 YSYEKL. CDR3 loop: CASSPDRYTEAFF. The CDR3 DNA reads as TGCGCCAGCAGCCCGGACAGGTATACTGAAGCTTTCTTT.

V gene TRBV20-1 combines with J gene TRBJ2-7; D remains ambiguous. The CDR3 contains 12 residues. Germline V gives CDR1 DFQATT, CDR2 SNEGSKA (reference sequence). Deletions cut 3 bases from V and 2 bases from J, with 8 bases between. The CDR3 here is CSARVGTYEQYF. The CDR3 nucleotides are TGCAGTGCTAGGGTGGGAACCTACGAGCAGTACTTC.

The V gene is TRBV28, the J gene TRBJ2-3, with D possibly matching TRBD2 (6 bases). The V gene lost 2 bases and the J gene lost 3 bases, with 9 bases spanning the gap. The CDR3 spans 14 residues. Germline V gene data show CDR1 as MDHEN and CDR2 as SYDVKM. The CDR3 bases are TGTGCCAGCAGTTTAGCTCTAGCGACAGATACGCAGTATTTT. Protein: CASSLALATDTQYF.

V gene TRBV2 combines with J gene TRBJ2-3; D is undetermined. Germline V lookup: CDR1 SNHLY, CDR2 FYNNEI. With 3 bases removed from V and 2 bases from J, the gap between germline ends came to 12 bases. The CDR3 has 15 residues. The CDR3 DNA follows: TGTGCCAGCAGTGATCGGGCAGCGAACACAGATACGCAGTATTTT. Protein sequence: CASSDRAANTDTQYF.

The sample holds one count of this clonotype. The V and J genes are TRBV6-6 and TRBJ2-5; D may be TRBD2 (5 bases). Germline loops: CDR1 MNHNY, CDR2 SVGAGI (reference sequence). CDR3 length equals 14 residues. The V and J ends lost 6 bases and 3 bases respectively, with 14 bases between them. The CDR3 DNA sequence: TGTGCCAGCAGACGCCTGGCGGGTAAAGAGACCCAGTACTTC. Amino acids: CASRRLAGKETQYF.

This chain connects TRBV5-1 to TRBJ1-1, with D possibly TRBD1 on 6 matching bases. Germline V gene sequence: CDR1 SGHRS, CDR2 YFSETQ. Trimming took off 5 bases at V and 7 bases at J, with 21 bases between the two ends. There are 15 residues in the CDR3. The CDR3 loop reads CASSWGTTEQREAFF. The CDR3 nucleotides are TGCGCCAGCAGTTGGGGGACAACAGAGCAACGTGAAGCTTTCTTT. The whole variable domain, filled in from reference TRBV5-1 and TRBJ1-1, reads KAGVTQTPRYLIKTRGQQVTLSCSPISGHRSVSWYQQTPGQGLQFLFEYFSETQRNKGNFPGRFSGRQFSNSRSEMNVSTLELGDSALYLCASSWGTTEQREAFFGQGTRLTVV.

The V gene is TRBV20-1, the J gene TRBJ1-2; tentative D call: TRBD1 (5 bases). Germline V gives CDR1 DFQATT, CDR2 SNEGSKA (reference sequence). Trimming pared 0 bases from V and 8 bases from J, leaving 10 bases between. There are 12 residues in the CDR3. The CDR3 nucleotides are TGCAGTGCTAGAGAGTCAGGGCAAGGCTACACCTTC. It yields the protein CSARESGQGYTF.

V usage is TRBV28 and J usage is TRBJ1-2; no clear D. The CDR3 sequence is 11 residues long. V gave up 1 base and J gave up 7 bases, with 4 bases separating them. CDR1 is MDHEN, CDR2 SYDVKM, per germline. CDR3 sequence: CASSLSTGYTF. The CDR3 coding sequence is TGTGCCAGCAGTTTATCCACTGGCTACACCTTC.

The chain carries TRBV11-2 and TRBJ2-2; 7 bases are shared with TRBD1. Germline CDR1 reads SGHAT; CDR2 reads FQNNGV. V lost 2 bases to trimming and J lost 0 bases; unmatched junction nucleotides: 3. The CDR3 is made up of 16 amino acids. The CDR3: CASSLPGQTNTGELFF. The CDR3 bases are TGTGCCAGCAGCTTACCGGGACAGACGAACACCGGGGAGCTGTTTTTT.

This chain links TRBV12-3 or TRBV12-4 with TRBJ2-1, with D uncertain. The V end was cut by 3 bases, the J end by 6 bases, with 6 bases between. There are 12 residues in the CDR3. The CDR3 DNA reads TGTGCCAGCAGTTTTATGAGCAATGAGCAGTTCTTC. This translates into CASSFMSNEQFF.

The chain joins TRBV6-1 to TRBJ1-2; 7 nucleotides match TRBD1. The trim removed 6 bases at V and 1 base at J, leaving 17 bases unmatched. CDR1 is MNHNS, CDR2 SASEGT, per germline. The CDR3 consists of 18 residues. The DNA of the CDR3 is TGTGCCAGCAGCCCCGGATGGGGACAGTCTATCGTTAACTATGGCTACACCTTC. Protein product: CASSPGWGQSIVNYGYTF.

The J gene is TRBJ1-4, the V gene TRBV6-5; D is uncertain. Germline CDR1 reads MNHEY; CDR2 reads SVGAGI. V shed 6 bases and J shed 3 bases, with 5 bases lying between them. CDR3 length equals 12 residues. In DNA, the CDR3 is TGTGCCAGCAGCCCTCCTAATGAAAAACTGTTTTTT. It codes for CASSPPNEKLFF.

This clonotype showed up just a few times. The V and J genes are TRBV7-9 and TRBJ2-7, with 12 bases aligning to TRBD2. The CDR3 is 11 residues long. CDR1 is SEHNR, CDR2 FQNEAQ, per germline (reference sequence). V gave up 8 bases and J gave up 7 bases; unmatched junction bases: 0. The CDR3 here is CASGLAGEQYF. The CDR3, as DNA: TGTGCCAGCGGACTAGCGGGAGAGCAGTACTTC.

The chain is built from TRBV6-5 and TRBJ2-5; D is uncertain. The CDR3 is 15 residues long. Germline loops: CDR1 MNHEY, CDR2 SVGAGI. V lost 1 base and J lost 7, with 16 bases in between. CDR3 nucleotides: TGTGCCAGCAGTTACTTCCGTGGTGGAGAAGGGACCCAGTACTTC. Amino acids: CASSYFRGGEGTQYF.

The chain uses TRBV10-1 and TRBJ2-1, with D tentatively TRBD2 (6 bases). V shed 0 bases and J shed 7 bases, with 7 bases lying between them. The CDR3 has 13 amino acids. The V gene's germline CDR1 is WNHNN and CDR2 SYGVQD (reference sequence). The CDR3 reads CASSESGLNEQFF. Here the CDR3 DNA reads TGCGCCAGCAGTGAGTCCGGACTAAATGAGCAGTTCTTC.

For the CDR3, the DNA is TGCAGCGTTGGGTCGACAGGGGGAAGTTACGCTTTCTTT. This translates into CSVGSTGGSYAFF. The rearrangement links TRBV29-1 to TRBJ1-1, with 9 bases aligning to TRBD1. The V gene's germline CDR1 is SQVTM and CDR2 ANQGSEA. Trimming at V came to 4 bases and at J to 11 bases, leaving 11 bases not matched to a gene. The CDR3 runs to 13 residues.

The rearrangement joins TRBV12-3 or TRBV12-4 to TRBJ2-5; 8 bases match TRBD1. The CDR3 length is 14 residues. The J segment lost 4 bases and the V segment lost 5 bases, leaving 6 bases of the junction unmatched. The CDR3 is CASSRGQGIETQYF. In DNA, the CDR3 is TGTGCCAGCAGTCGAGGACAGGGCATAGAGACCCAGTACTTC.

The J gene is TRBJ1-1, the V gene TRBV7-9, with unresolved D. This CDR3 has 14 residues. Per germline, CDR1 SEHNR and CDR2 FQNEAQ (reference sequence). V was clipped by 2 bases and J by 2 bases, with 9 bases between them. DNA for the CDR3: TGTGCCAGCAGCTTAAATGAAAGAAACACTGAAGCTTTCTTT. It encodes CASSLNERNTEAFF.

This clonotype came up a few times. The rearrangement joins TRBV28 to TRBJ1-4; the match to TRBD1 covers 7 bases. Germline loops: CDR1 MDHEN, CDR2 SYDVKM. Trimming at V came to 2 bases and at J to 8 bases, leaving 2 bases not matched to a gene. CDR3 size: 13 residues. Written as DNA, the CDR3 is TGTGCCAGCAGTTTACCAGGGGGAGAAAAACTGTTTTTT. Translating gives CASSLPGGEKLFF.

This CDR3 is CASSAGTGVYEQYF. The CDR3 DNA is TGTGCCAGCAGCGCCGGGACAGGGGTATACGAGCAGTACTTC. This sequence joins TRBV7-2 and TRBJ2-7, with 10 positions matching TRBD1. This CDR3 comprises 14 residues. CDR1 and CDR2 from the germline V gene are SGHTA and FQGNSA. The J segment lost 4 bases and the V segment lost 5 bases, leaving 5 bases of the junction unmatched.

The sample holds a few counts of this clonotype. The rearrangement uses TRBV9 and TRBJ2-3, with TRBD2 matching 11 bases. CDR1 and CDR2 (germline): SGDLS, YYNGEE. V was pared by 3 bases and J by 4 bases, with 7 bases of the junction left unmatched. The length of the CDR3 is 16 residues. The CDR3 loop is CASSAAGTSGSDTQYF. Here the CDR3 DNA reads TGTGCCAGCAGCGCAGCCGGGACTAGCGGCTCAGATACGCAGTATTTT.

The chain couples TRBV20-1 to TRBJ2-7; 9 bases match TRBD1. The length of the CDR3 is 14 residues. J was trimmed by 3 bases and V by 5 bases; bases with no gene match: 8. The germline V gene encodes CDR1 DFQATT and CDR2 SNEGSKA (reference sequence). CDR3 region: CSAPTGQGIYEQYF. The CDR3 DNA is TGCAGTGCTCCGACGGGACAGGGAATCTACGAGCAGTACTTC.

This chain joins TRBV12-3 or TRBV12-4 and TRBJ1-5; possible D gene TRBD1, 5 bases. The length of the CDR3 is 13 residues. The germline V and J ends were trimmed by 8 bases and 0 bases, with 8 bases remaining between them. For the CDR3, the DNA is TGTGCCAGCGTAGGGGATAGCAATCAGCCCCAGCATTTT. Its translation: CASVGDSNQPQHF.

This chain links TRBV20-1 with TRBJ2-7, with D possibly matching TRBD1 (6 bases). The germline V and J ends were trimmed by 3 bases and 1 base, with 22 bases remaining between them. The CDR3 has 17 amino acids. Per the germline V gene, CDR1 is DFQATT and CDR2 is SNEGSKA (reference sequence). The CDR3 loop reads CSASLLLSGTFSYEQYF. In DNA form, the CDR3 reads TGCAGTGCTAGCCTATTACTCTCCGGGACATTTTCCTACGAGCAGTACTTC.

J is TRBJ1-2 and V is TRBV12-3 or TRBV12-4; 8 bases align to TRBD1. Germline trimming cut 6 bases from V and 4 bases from J; bases unmatched to any gene: 10. The CDR3 runs to 15 residues. The CDR3 region has the DNA TGTGCCAGCAGGCTGACTGCCAGGGGGCCCTATGGCTACACCTTC. It is translated as CASRLTARGPYGYTF.

The genes are TRBV19 and TRBJ2-3; TRBD1 aligns across 8 bases. The J segment lost 3 bases and the V segment lost 6 bases, leaving 8 bases of the junction unmatched. In germline, CDR1 is LNHDA, CDR2 SQIVND (reference sequence). The CDR3 sequence is 15 residues long. Here the CDR3 reads CASRTDRGGTDTQYF. CDR3 DNA sequence: TGTGCCAGTAGGACCGACAGGGGTGGTACAGATACGCAGTATTTT.

The genes are TRBV30 and TRBJ1-1, with a weak D call TRBD1 (6 bases). Germline assignment: CDR1 GTSNPN and CDR2 SVGIG (reference sequence). V lost 4 bases, J lost 3 bases, and 18 bases lay in between. The length of the CDR3 is 15 residues. Here the CDR3 reads CAWKGEDSHYTEAFF. The DNA for the CDR3 is TGTGCCTGGAAGGGGGAGGACAGTCACTACACTGAAGCTTTCTTT. Full variable domain (rest looked up from reference TRBV30 and TRBJ1-1): SQTIHQWPATLVQPVGSPLSLECTVEGTSNPNLYWYRQAAGRGLQLLFYSVGIGQISSEVPQNLSASRPQDRQFILSSKKLLLSDSGFYLCAWKGEDSHYTEAFFGQGTRLTVV.

The chain couples TRBV2 to TRBJ2-2; TRBD1 might be the D (5 bases). CDR1 and CDR2 (germline): SNHLY, FYNNEI. The CDR3 extends over 15 amino acids. V was shortened by 7 bases and J by 0 bases, with 12 bases between the two germline ends. The CDR3 loop reads CASMQGSSNTGELFF. Here the CDR3 DNA reads TGTGCCAGCATGCAGGGTTCTTCGAACACCGGGGAGCTGTTTTTT.